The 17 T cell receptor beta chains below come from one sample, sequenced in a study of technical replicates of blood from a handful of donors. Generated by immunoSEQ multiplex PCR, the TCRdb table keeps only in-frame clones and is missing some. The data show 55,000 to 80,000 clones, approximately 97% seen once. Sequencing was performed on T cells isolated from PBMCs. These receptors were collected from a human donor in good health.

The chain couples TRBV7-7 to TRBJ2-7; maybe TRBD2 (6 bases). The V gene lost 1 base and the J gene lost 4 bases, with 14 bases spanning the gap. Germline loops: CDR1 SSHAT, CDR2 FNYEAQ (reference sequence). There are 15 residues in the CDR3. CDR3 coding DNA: TGTGCCAGCAGCTTAGGCCCGGGAGCAGGGTACGAGCAGTACTTC. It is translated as CASSLGPGAGYEQYF.

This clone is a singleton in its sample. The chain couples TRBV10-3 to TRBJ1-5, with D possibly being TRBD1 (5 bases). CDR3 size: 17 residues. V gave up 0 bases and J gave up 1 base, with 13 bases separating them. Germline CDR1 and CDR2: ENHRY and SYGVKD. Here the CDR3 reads CAISESGQELSNQPQHF. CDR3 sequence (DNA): TGTGCCATCAGTGAGTCGGGGCAGGAACTCAGCAATCAGCCCCAGCATTTT.

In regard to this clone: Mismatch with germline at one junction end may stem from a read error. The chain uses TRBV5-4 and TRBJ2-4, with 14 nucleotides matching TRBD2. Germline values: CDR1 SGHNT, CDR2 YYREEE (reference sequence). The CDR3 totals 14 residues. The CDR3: CASTSGTSGSGMNF. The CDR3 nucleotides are TGTGCCAGCACCTCCGGGACTAGCGGGAGTGGGATGAACTTC.

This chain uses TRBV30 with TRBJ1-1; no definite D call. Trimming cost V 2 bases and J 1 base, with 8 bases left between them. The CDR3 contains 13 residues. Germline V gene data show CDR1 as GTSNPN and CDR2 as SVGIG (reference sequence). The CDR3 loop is CAWSSSGNTEAFF. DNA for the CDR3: TGTGCCTGGAGTTCGTCGGGGAACACTGAAGCTTTCTTT.

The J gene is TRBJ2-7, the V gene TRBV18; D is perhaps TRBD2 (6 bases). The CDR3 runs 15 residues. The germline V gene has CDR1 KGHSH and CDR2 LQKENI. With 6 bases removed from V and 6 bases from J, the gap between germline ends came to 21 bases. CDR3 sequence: CASSPGEARWTEQYF. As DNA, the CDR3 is TGTGCCAGCTCTCCCGGGGAGGCCCGATGGACCGAGCAGTACTTC.

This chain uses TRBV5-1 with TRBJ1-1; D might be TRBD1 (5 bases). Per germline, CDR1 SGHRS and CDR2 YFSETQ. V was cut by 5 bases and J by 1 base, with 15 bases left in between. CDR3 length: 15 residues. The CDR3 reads CASSLLLGGNTEAFF. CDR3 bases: TGCGCCAGCAGTCTGCTCCTGGGGGGGAACACTGAAGCTTTCTTT.

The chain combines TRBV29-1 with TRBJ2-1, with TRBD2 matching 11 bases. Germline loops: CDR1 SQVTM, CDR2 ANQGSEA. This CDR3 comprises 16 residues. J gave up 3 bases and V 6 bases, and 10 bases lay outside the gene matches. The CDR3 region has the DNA TGCAGCGTACACGCTATAGCGGGAGGGCACTACAATGAGCAGTTCTTC. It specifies CSVHAIAGGHYNEQFF.

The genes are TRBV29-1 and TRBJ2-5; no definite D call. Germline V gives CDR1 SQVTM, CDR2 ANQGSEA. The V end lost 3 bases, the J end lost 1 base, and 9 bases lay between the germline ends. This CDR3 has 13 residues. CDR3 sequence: CSVDLEFQETQYF. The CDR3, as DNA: TGCAGCGTTGATTTAGAGTTCCAAGAGACCCAGTACTTC.

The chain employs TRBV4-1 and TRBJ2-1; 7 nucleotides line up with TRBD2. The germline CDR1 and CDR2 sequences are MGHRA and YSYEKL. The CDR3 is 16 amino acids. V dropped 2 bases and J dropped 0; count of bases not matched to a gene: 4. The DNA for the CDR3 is TGCGCCAGCAGCCAAAAAGCGGGGAGCTCCTACAATGAGCAGTTCTTC. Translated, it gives CASSQKAGSSYNEQFF.

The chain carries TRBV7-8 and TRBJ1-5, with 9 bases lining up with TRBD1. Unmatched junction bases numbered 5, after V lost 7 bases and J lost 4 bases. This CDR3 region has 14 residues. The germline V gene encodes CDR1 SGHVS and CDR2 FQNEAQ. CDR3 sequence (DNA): TGTGCCAGCACAGACAGGGGGGCAAATCAGCCCCAGCATTTT. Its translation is CASTDRGANQPQHF.

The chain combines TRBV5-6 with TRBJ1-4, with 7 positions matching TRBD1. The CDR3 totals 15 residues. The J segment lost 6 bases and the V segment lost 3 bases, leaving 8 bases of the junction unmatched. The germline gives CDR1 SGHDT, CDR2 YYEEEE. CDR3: CASSWLTGKDEKLFF. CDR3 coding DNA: TGTGCCAGCAGCTGGCTGACAGGGAAAGATGAAAAACTGTTTTTT.

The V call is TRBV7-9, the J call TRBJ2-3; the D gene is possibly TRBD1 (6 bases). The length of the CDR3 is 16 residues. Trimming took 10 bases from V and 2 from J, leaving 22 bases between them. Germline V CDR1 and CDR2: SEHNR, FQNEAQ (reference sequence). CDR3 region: CATPATGHTNTDTQYF. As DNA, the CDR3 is TGTGCCACCCCAGCAACGGGACATACTAACACAGATACGCAGTATTTT.

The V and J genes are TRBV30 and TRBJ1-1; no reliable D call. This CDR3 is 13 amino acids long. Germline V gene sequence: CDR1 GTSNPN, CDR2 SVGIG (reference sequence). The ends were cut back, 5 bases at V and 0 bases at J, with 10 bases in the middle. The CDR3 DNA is TGTGCCTGGGAACACACAATGAACACTGAAGCTTTCTTT. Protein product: CAWEHTMNTEAFF.

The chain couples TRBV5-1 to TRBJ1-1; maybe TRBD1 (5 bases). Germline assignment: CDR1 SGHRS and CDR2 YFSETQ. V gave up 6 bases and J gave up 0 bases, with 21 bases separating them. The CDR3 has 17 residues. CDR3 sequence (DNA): TGCGCCAGCACCCAAAGTCCGATGACAGCGATGAACACTGAAGCTTTCTTT. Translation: CASTQSPMTAMNTEAFF. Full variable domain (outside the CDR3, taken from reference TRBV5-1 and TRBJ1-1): KAGVTQTPRYLIKTRGQQVTLSCSPISGHRSVSWYQQTPGQGLQFLFEYFSETQRNKGNFPGRFSGRQFSNSRSEMNVSTLELGDSALYLCASTQSPMTAMNTEAFFGQGTRLTVV.

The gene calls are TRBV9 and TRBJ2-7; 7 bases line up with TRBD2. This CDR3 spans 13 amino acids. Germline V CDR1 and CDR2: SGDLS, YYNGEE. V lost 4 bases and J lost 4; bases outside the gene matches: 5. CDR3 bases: TGTGCCAGCAGCCTCGGAGCGGGATACGAGCAGTACTTC. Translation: CASSLGAGYEQYF.

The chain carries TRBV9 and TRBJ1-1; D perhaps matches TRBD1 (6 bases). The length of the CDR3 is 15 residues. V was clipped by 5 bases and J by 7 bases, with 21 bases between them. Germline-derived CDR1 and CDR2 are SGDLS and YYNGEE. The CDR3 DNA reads TGTGCCAGCAGTTCCCCCCCGACAGGAGTAGATGAAGCTTTCTTT. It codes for CASSSPPTGVDEAFF.

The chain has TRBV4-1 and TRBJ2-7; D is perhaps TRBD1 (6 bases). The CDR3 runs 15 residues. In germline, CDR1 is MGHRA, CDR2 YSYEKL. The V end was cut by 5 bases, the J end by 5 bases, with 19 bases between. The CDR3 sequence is CASSEIQQGNNEQYF. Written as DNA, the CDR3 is TGCGCCAGCAGCGAAATTCAACAGGGTAACAACGAGCAGTACTTC.